This T cell receptor beta chain was identified during a study of blood T cell repertoires in COVID-19. Overall study context: From T cells, B-cell-depleted T cells, or PBMCs came the material, which was cDNA or gDNA.

Enrollment of patients from Seattle took place during active infection, with longitudinal follow-up. How the authors handled the data: Quantification of nucleated cells was approximated via reference gene primer amplification. Using immunoSEQ multiplex PCR, the repertoire was profiled, and TCRdb retains in-frame clones only, with some absent. V, J and clone size derive from that table, while D and trimming were established from the DNA sequence. Of 350,000 to 450,000 clones in the sample, 87% were seen once. The CDR3 totals 15 residues. The germline V gene has CDR1 SGHTA and CDR2 FQGNSA. After removal of 5 bases from V and 10 bases from J, the junction contained 9 bases not matched to a gene.

The sequenced material came from peripheral blood. J is TRBJ1-6 and V is TRBV7-2; 9 positions match TRBD1. The clonotype was recovered from an older woman with COVID-19, enrolled during active disease. For the CDR3, the DNA is TGTGCCAGCAGCGCGCCCGGGACAGGGAAATCACCCCTCCACTTT. This translates into CASSAPGTGKSPLHF.